These 32 T cell receptor beta chains originate from one sample sequenced in a study of blood T cells in healthy people across ages (dated by TCRdb to the mid-2010s). Library prep was done by 5' RACE. TCRdb names Illumina HiSeq 2500 as the instrument used. A second PCR of roughly 6 to 11 cycles was performed with a sample-barcoded 5' primer and a J-beta primer mix. TCRdb's own reprocessing of the public reads used fastp at Q25 and MiXCR and kept productive beta chains. For every CDR3 protein sequence, its rows merge into one entry that carries the most common genes and DNA. The sample yields more than 1 million distinct CDR3 sequences; under 55% were counted once. The biggest ten clones account for under 20% of the sample. The specimen sequenced was blood. These TCRs come from an older woman in good health.

This rearrangement joins TRBV10-2 to TRBJ1-6; the D is unclear. CDR1 WSHSY and CDR2 SAAADI come from the germline V gene. Trimming shortened V by 0 bases and J by 9 bases, and 12 bases separated the two germline ends. CDR3 length: 15 residues. The CDR3 protein is CASSESGSPGSPLHF. In DNA form, the CDR3 reads TGCGCCAGCAGTGAGTCGGGATCCCCGGGTTCACCCCTCCACTTT.

The chain carries TRBV3-1 and TRBJ1-2; the match to TRBD1 covers 7 bases. The CDR3 spans 16 residues. V gave up 3 bases and J gave up 0 bases; unmatched junction bases: 7. The germline V gene has CDR1 LGHDT and CDR2 YNNKEL (reference sequence). The CDR3 protein is CASSQGTAATNYGYTF. CDR3 in DNA: TGTGCCAGCAGCCAGGGGACAGCAGCGACTAACTATGGCTACACCTTC.

The chain combines TRBV11-2 with TRBJ2-1, with TRBD2 as a possible D gene (5 bases). Germline CDR1 SGHAT, CDR2 FQNNGV. Between the trimmed V and J ends, which lost 2 bases and 3 bases, there was a span of 8 bases. The CDR3 runs 14 residues. The CDR3 nucleotides are TGTGCCAGCAGCTTACAAACTAGCTACAATGAGCAGTTCTTC. Translation gives CASSLQTSYNEQFF.

The chain recombines TRBV12-3 or TRBV12-4 with TRBJ2-1; 10 bases fit TRBD2. This CDR3 region has 14 residues. V trimming: 7 bases; J trimming: 5 bases; junction bases outside the gene matches: 5. The DNA for the CDR3 is TGTGCCAGCACCGGGACTAGCGTCAACAATGAGCAGTTCTTC. Residues: CASTGTSVNNEQFF.

The V call is TRBV3-1, the J call TRBJ2-3, with D tentatively TRBD2 (5 bases). Germline V gene lookup returns CDR1 LGHDT and CDR2 YNNKEL (reference sequence). There are 14 residues in the CDR3. The ends were cut back, 1 base at V and 2 bases at J, with 7 bases in the middle. CDR3 coding DNA: TGTGCCAGCAGCCAAGGACTACACACAGATACGCAGTATTTT. Its translation is CASSQGLHTDTQYF.

This chain joins TRBV28 and TRBJ2-5, with 12 nucleotides matching TRBD1. The J segment lost 7 bases and the V segment lost 5 bases, leaving 5 bases of the junction unmatched. The CDR3 extends over 14 amino acids. CDR1 is MDHEN and CDR2 is SYDVKM in the germline V gene. The CDR3 region has the DNA TGTGCCAGCAGTCAACCGGGACAGGGGGCGACCCAGTACTTC. This codes for CASSQPGQGATQYF.

The V and J genes are TRBV9 and TRBJ2-7, with 8 nucleotides matching TRBD1. Matching the DNA end better, TRBJ2-5 makes the J call doubtful. CDR1 and CDR2 from the germline V gene are SGDLS and YYNGEE. This CDR3 region has 14 residues. CDR3 sequence: CASSVAGGSETQYF. Written as DNA, the CDR3 is TGTGCCAGCAGCGTGGCAGGGGGCTCTGAGACCCAGTACTTC.

This sequence joins TRBV11-2 and TRBJ1-2, with D perhaps matching TRBD1 (5 bases). Germline V gives CDR1 SGHAT, CDR2 FQNNGV. V dropped 2 bases and J dropped 8 bases, with 18 bases sitting between them. The CDR3 is 15 amino acids. This chain's CDR3 is CASSLSGTAGWGYTF. CDR3 bases: TGTGCCAGCAGCTTATCCGGGACGGCAGGATGGGGCTACACCTTC.

The rearrangement joins TRBV7-9 to TRBJ2-4; the D call may be TRBD1 or TRBD2 (5 bases each). The germline gives CDR1 SEHNR, CDR2 FQNEAQ (reference sequence). V gave up 3 bases and J gave up 0 bases, with 9 bases separating them. This CDR3 has 15 amino acids. CDR3 DNA sequence: TGTGCCAGCAGCTTTCCGGGGCTAGCCAAAAACATTCAGTACTTC. Residues: CASSFPGLAKNIQYF.

The table lists this clonotype with a few counts. Here the CDR3 reads CASSKTSTNEKLFF. DNA of the CDR3: TGTGCCAGCAGCAAAACATCAACTAATGAAAAACTGTTTTTT. J is TRBJ1-4 and V is TRBV7-9; D uncertain. Germline CDR1 SEHNR, CDR2 FQNEAQ (reference sequence). V was pared by 5 bases and J by 0 bases, with 7 bases between. The CDR3 loop spans 14 amino acids.

V usage is TRBV7-3 and J usage is TRBJ2-7, with 9 bases aligning to TRBD2. TRBJ2-5 matches the DNA end more closely, so the J call is doubtful. The CDR3 loop spans 15 amino acids. Germline V gene sequence: CDR1 SGHTA, CDR2 FQGTGA. CDR3 nucleotide sequence: TGTGCCAGCAGCCCCCAGCTAGCGGGAATAGAGACCCAGTACTTC. Translated, it gives CASSPQLAGIETQYF.

In its sample, this clonotype was seen a few times. CDR3 residues: CASSLLTRYEQYF. For the CDR3, the DNA is TGCGCCAGCAGCCTCCTAACGCGCTACGAGCAGTACTTC. The rearrangement uses TRBV5-1 and TRBJ2-4; no firm D call. TRBJ2-7 matches the DNA end more closely, so the J call is doubtful. Germline-derived CDR1 and CDR2 are SGHRS and YFSETQ. CDR3 length: 13 amino acids.

The chain carries TRBV29-1 and TRBJ1-5; D perhaps matches TRBD1 (5 bases). CDR1 and CDR2 (germline): SQVTM, ANQGSEA. The ends were cut back, 4 bases at V and 4 bases at J, with 11 bases in the middle. The CDR3 loop spans 13 amino acids. The CDR3 here is CSVAGQSNQPQHF. For the CDR3, the DNA is TGCAGCGTTGCCGGACAAAGTAATCAGCCCCAGCATTTT. The full variable domain, in which reference TRBV29-1 and TRBJ1-5 provide the parts outside the CDR3, is SAVISQKPSRDICQRGTSLTIQCQVDSQVTMMFWYRQQPGQSLTLIATANQGSEATYESGFVIDKFPISRPNLTFSTLTVSNMSPEDSSIYLCSVAGQSNQPQHFGDGTRLSIL.

This clonotype was detected only a few times. CDR3 nucleotides: TGCGCCAGCAGCCTGAGACACTACAATGAGCAGTTCTTC. It yields the protein CASSLRHYNEQFF. The chain has TRBV5-1 and TRBJ2-1; no firm D call. The CDR3 spans 13 residues. The V end lost 4 bases, the J end lost 3 bases, and 8 bases lay between the germline ends. Germline CDR1 reads SGHRS; CDR2 reads YFSETQ.

The rearrangement joins TRBV7-9 to TRBJ2-7, with 11 positions matching TRBD1. Per germline, CDR1 SEHNR and CDR2 FQNEAQ (reference sequence). Losses at the gene ends were 4 bases for V and 5 bases for J; bases not matched to a gene: 7. The CDR3 loop spans 15 amino acids. CDR3: CASSWRDRGFHEQYF. In DNA form, the CDR3 reads TGTGCCAGCAGCTGGAGGGACAGGGGGTTCCACGAGCAGTACTTC.

This clonotype was seen more than once but under ten times. This chain joins TRBV10-2 and TRBJ2-5; D may be TRBD2 (5 bases). The CDR3 covers 14 residues. CDR1 and CDR2 from the germline V gene are WSHSY and SAAADI. Trimming pared 2 bases from V and 2 bases from J, leaving 9 bases between. CDR3 residues: CASSETQRQETQYF. The CDR3, as DNA: TGCGCCAGCAGTGAGACCCAGCGGCAAGAGACCCAGTACTTC.

This sequence joins TRBV20-1 and TRBJ2-1; TRBD2 matches at 7 bases. This CDR3 spans 13 amino acids. V trimming: 3 bases; J trimming: 13 bases; junction bases outside the gene matches: 12. Germline assignment: CDR1 DFQATT and CDR2 SNEGSKA (reference sequence). CDR3 sequence: CSASPGTKETQFF. Here the CDR3 DNA reads TGCAGTGCTAGTCCCGGGACTAAAGAGACCCAGTTCTTC.

This clonotype was found a few times. V is TRBV2 and J is TRBJ2-3, with 11 bases aligning to TRBD2. The CDR3 is made up of 16 amino acids. With 3 bases clipped from V and 5 bases from J, the junction kept 7 bases outside the gene matches. The V gene's germline CDR1 is SNHLY and CDR2 FYNNEI. The CDR3 DNA follows: TGTGCCAGCAGTGAGCTAGCGGGAGGATGGGAAGATACGCAGTATTTT. This gives the protein CASSELAGGWEDTQYF.

V gene TRBV12-3 or TRBV12-4 combines with J gene TRBJ2-1; TRBD2 is a possible D gene (6 bases). Trimming shortened V by 2 bases and J by 4 bases, and 12 bases separated the two germline ends. The CDR3 has 15 amino acids. The CDR3, as DNA: TGTGCCAGCAGTTTAAGAGCGGAGGGGTACAATGAGCAGTTCTTC. It codes for CASSLRAEGYNEQFF.

This sequence joins TRBV3-1 and TRBJ2-3; 7 nucleotides line up with TRBD1. The V and J ends lost 3 bases and 6 bases, in that order; junction bases with no gene match: 6. Germline CDR1 and CDR2: LGHDT and YNNKEL (reference sequence). The CDR3 has 14 amino acids. The CDR3 nucleotides are TGTGCCAGCAGCCAGGACAGGAGATCGGATACGCAGTATTTT. Residues: CASSQDRRSDTQYF.

The table lists this clonotype with a few counts. A read error may be the cause here, since a much bigger clone is one base away. The rearrangement uses TRBV28 and TRBJ2-4; 8 nucleotides align to TRBD2. The better agreement between TRBJ2-5 and the DNA end casts doubt on the J call. This CDR3 is 14 amino acids long. CDR1 is MDHEN and CDR2 is SYDVKM in the germline V gene. CDR3 bases: TGTGCCAGCATCGGGGGGGGAACCGGGGAGACCCAGTACTTC. Residues: CASIGGGTGETQYF.

The sample holds a few counts of this clonotype. V usage is TRBV4-2 and J usage is TRBJ2-1; TRBD2 agrees at 8 bases. Germline CDR1 and CDR2: LGHNA and YNFKEQ. Trimming removed 0 bases from V and 7 bases from J; junction bases left unmatched: 8. The CDR3 runs to 16 residues. CDR3 loop: CASSQDVGLATNEQFF. The CDR3 DNA sequence: TGTGCCAGCAGCCAAGATGTAGGACTAGCCACTAATGAGCAGTTCTTC.

The chain is built from TRBV20-1 and TRBJ2-7; D is ambiguous. CDR3 length: 16 residues. Germline V gives CDR1 DFQATT, CDR2 SNEGSKA (reference sequence). The ends were cut back, 4 bases at V and 2 bases at J, with 21 bases in the middle. The CDR3 sequence is CSANPTLVVPTYEQYF. In nucleotides, the CDR3 is TGCAGTGCTAACCCAACTCTAGTGGTCCCGACCTACGAGCAGTACTTC.

The chain carries TRBV12-3 or TRBV12-4 and TRBJ2-5; TRBD2 aligns across 7 bases. The ends lost 6 bases at V and 4 bases at J; junction bases unmatched: 11. CDR3 length equals 15 residues. DNA of the CDR3: TGTGCCAGCAGCTCGTCGGGCGGGAGAAGAGAGACCCAGTACTTC. This translates into CASSSSGGRRETQYF.

The chain employs TRBV28 and TRBJ2-4; D might be TRBD1 (5 bases). CDR1 and CDR2 from the germline V gene are MDHEN and SYDVKM. This CDR3 contains 13 residues. The V end was cut by 2 bases, the J end by 8 bases, with 10 bases between. CDR3 coding DNA: TGTGCCAGCAGTTTAAGGCAGGGCCACATTCAGTACTTC. This gives the protein CASSLRQGHIQYF. Based on the CDR3 plus reference TRBV28 and TRBJ2-4, the full variable domain is DVKVTQSSRYLVKRTGEKVFLECVQDMDHENMFWYRQDPGLGLRLIYFSYDVKMKEKGDIPEGYSVSREKKERFSLILESASTNQTSMYLCASSLRQGHIQYFGAGTRLSVL.

The J gene is TRBJ2-7, the V gene TRBV5-4; 10 bases are a match to TRBD2. CDR3 length: 15 amino acids. The J segment lost 6 bases and the V segment lost 7 bases, leaving 13 bases of the junction unmatched. In germline, CDR1 is SGHNT, CDR2 YYREEE (reference sequence). The CDR3 loop is CASGTEASGSSEQYF. CDR3 in DNA: TGTGCCAGCGGCACGGAGGCTAGCGGGAGTAGCGAGCAGTACTTC.

This clonotype was seen ten or more times. This rearrangement joins TRBV3-1 to TRBJ2-5, with 12 positions matching TRBD2. The germline CDR1 and CDR2 sequences are LGHDT and YNNKEL (reference sequence). J was trimmed by 5 bases and V by 5 bases; bases with no gene match: 9. This CDR3 is 16 amino acids long. This CDR3 reads CASSKVTSGSGETQYF. CDR3 nucleotide sequence: TGTGCCAGCAGCAAAGTGACTAGCGGGAGCGGTGAGACCCAGTACTTC.

This chain links TRBV7-6 with TRBJ2-1; 9 bases align to TRBD2. Germline-derived CDR1 and CDR2 are SGHVS and FNYEAQ. V was clipped by 1 base and J by 8 bases; unmatched bases: 12. The CDR3 is 17 amino acids. The CDR3 protein is CASSLGWASGTFDEQFF. CDR3 nucleotide sequence: TGTGCCAGCAGCTTAGGGTGGGCTAGCGGGACTTTTGATGAGCAGTTCTTC.

This clonotype was seen a few times. The chain joins TRBV4-2 to TRBJ1-4; 10 positions agree with TRBD1. The CDR3 runs 18 residues. The germline V gene encodes CDR1 LGHNA and CDR2 YNFKEQ. V shed 0 bases, J shed 7 bases, and the junction held 11 bases outside the gene matches. The CDR3 nucleotides read TGTGCCAGCAGCCAAGAGCCCCCCCGGGACAGGGGTTTTGAAAAACTGTTTTTT. Protein: CASSQEPPRDRGFEKLFF.

The chain is built from TRBV29-1 and TRBJ2-4; no clear D. Trimming stripped 6 bases from V and 1 base from J, with 10 bases between. CDR3 length equals 13 residues. CDR1 and CDR2 (germline): SQVTM, ANQGSEA. CDR3 in DNA: TGCAGCGTCGGTTACGAGGCCAAAAACATTCAGTACTTC. This sequence encodes CSVGYEAKNIQYF.

The genes are TRBV20-1 and TRBJ2-1; 8 positions agree with TRBD2. The end of the DNA aligns better with TRBJ2-7, so the J call may be wrong. CDR3 length: 15 amino acids. CDR1 DFQATT and CDR2 SNEGSKA come from the germline V gene (reference sequence). In DNA, the CDR3 is TGCAGTGCTAGTCGACCTAGCGGGCTCACCGACGAGCAGTACTTC. Translating gives CSASRPSGLTDEQYF.

V is TRBV14 and J is TRBJ2-7, with a possible D match to TRBD1 (6 bases). The CDR3 is 16 residues long. Germline-derived CDR1 and CDR2 are SGHDN and FVKESK. V shed 2 bases and J shed 5 bases, with 19 bases lying between them. The CDR3 loop is CASSQRGSMVGDEQYF. In DNA, the CDR3 is TGTGCCAGCAGCCAAAGGGGGAGTATGGTGGGGGACGAGCAGTACTTC.